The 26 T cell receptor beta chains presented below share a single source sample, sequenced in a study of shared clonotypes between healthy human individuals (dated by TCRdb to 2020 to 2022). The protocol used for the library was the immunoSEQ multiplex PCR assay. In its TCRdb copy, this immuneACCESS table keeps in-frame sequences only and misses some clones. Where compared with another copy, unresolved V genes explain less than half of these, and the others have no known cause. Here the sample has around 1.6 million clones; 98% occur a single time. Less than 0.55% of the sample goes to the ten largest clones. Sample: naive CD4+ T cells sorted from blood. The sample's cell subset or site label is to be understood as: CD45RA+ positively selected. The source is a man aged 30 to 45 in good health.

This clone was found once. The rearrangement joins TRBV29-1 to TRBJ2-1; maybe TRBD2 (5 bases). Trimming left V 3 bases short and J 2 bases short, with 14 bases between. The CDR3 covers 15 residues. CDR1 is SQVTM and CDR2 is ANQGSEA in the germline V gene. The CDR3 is CSVEGRPGTYNEQFF. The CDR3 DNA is TGCAGCGTTGAGGGTAGGCCGGGAACCTACAATGAGCAGTTCTTC.

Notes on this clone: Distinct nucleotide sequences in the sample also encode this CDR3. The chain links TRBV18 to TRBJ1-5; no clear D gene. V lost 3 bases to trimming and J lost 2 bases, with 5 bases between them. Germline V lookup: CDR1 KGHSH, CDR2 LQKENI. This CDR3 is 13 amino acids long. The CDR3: CASSPSGNQPQHF. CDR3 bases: TGTGCCAGCTCACCGTCAGGCAATCAGCCCCAGCATTTT.

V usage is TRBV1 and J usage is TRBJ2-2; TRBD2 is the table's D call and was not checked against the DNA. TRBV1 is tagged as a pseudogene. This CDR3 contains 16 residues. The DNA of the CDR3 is TGCACCAGCAGCCAGGCGGGGGGGACCTGGGCCGGGGAGCTGTTTTTT. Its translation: CTSSQAGGTWAGELFF.

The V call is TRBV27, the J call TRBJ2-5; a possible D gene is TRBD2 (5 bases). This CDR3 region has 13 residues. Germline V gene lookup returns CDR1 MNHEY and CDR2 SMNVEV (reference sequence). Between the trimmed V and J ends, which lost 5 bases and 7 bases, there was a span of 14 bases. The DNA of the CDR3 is TGTGCCAGCAGTGAGTTACGGGGATTGACCCAGTACTTC. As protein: CASSELRGLTQYF.

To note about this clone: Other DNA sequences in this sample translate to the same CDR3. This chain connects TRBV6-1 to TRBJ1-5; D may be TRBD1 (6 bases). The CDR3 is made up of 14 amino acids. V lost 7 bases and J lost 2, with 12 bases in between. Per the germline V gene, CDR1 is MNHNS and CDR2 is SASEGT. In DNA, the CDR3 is TGTGCCAGCAATACAGGGCCGGGCAATCAGCCCCAGCATTTT. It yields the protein CASNTGPGNQPQHF.

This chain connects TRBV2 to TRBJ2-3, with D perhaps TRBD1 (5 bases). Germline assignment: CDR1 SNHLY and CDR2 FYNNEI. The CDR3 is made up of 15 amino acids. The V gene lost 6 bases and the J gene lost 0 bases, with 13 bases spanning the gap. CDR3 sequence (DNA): TGTGCCAGCAGAGCCGACAGAACTAGCACAGATACGCAGTATTTT. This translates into CASRADRTSTDTQYF.

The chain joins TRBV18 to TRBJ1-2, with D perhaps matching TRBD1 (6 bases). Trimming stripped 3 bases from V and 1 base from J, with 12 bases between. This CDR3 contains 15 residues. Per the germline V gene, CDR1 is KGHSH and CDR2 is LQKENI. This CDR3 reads CASSPYRDLNYGYTF. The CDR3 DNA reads TGTGCCAGCTCACCGTACAGGGACCTTAACTATGGCTACACCTTC.

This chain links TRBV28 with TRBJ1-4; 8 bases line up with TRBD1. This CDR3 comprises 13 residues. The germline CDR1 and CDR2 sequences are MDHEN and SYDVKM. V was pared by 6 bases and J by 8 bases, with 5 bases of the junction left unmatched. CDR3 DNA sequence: TGTGCCAGCAGCGCCGGACAGGGAGAAAAACTGTTTTTT. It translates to CASSAGQGEKLFF. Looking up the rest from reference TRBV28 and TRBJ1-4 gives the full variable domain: DVKVTQSSRYLVKRTGEKVFLECVQDMDHENMFWYRQDPGLGLRLIYFSYDVKMKEKGDIPEGYSVSREKKERFSLILESASTNQTSMYLCASSAGQGEKLFFGSGTQLSVL.

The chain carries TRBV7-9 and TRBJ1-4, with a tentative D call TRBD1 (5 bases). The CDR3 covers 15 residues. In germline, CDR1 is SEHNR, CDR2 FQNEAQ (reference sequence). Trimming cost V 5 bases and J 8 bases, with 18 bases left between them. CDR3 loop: CASSRPGRGREKLFF. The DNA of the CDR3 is TGTGCCAGCAGCCGCCCGGGGCGTGGGCGGGAAAAACTGTTTTTT.

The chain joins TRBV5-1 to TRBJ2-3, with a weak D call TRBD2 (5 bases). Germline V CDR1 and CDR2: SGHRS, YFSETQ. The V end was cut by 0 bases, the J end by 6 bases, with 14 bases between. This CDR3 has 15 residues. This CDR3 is CASSLGGVGMDTQYF. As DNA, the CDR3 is TGCGCCAGCAGCTTGGGGGGTGTCGGGATGGATACGCAGTATTTT.

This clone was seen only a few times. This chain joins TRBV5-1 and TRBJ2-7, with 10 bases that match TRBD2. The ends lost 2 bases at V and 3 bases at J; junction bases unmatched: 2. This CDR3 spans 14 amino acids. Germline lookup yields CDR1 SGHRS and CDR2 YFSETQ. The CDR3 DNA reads TGCGCCAGCAGCTTACTAGCGGGACGCTACGAGCAGTACTTC. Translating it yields CASSLLAGRYEQYF.

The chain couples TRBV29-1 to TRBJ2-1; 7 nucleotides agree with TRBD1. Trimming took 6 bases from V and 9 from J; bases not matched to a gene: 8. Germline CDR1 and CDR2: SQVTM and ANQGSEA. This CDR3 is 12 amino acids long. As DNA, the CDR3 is TGCAGCGTCGACAGACAGGGTCTTGAGCAGTTCTTC. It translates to CSVDRQGLEQFF.

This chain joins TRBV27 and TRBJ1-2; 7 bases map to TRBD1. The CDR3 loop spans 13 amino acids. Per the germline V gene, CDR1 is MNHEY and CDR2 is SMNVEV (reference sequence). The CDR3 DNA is TGTGCTACCATGCACCAGGGGGAAGGTGGCTACACCTTC. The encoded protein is CATMHQGEGGYTF.

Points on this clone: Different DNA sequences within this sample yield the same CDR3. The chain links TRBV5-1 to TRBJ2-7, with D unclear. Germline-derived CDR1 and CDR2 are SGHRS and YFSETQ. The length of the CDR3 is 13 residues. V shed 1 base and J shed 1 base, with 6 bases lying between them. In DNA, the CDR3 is TGCGCCAGCAGCTTGCCAGATTCCTACGAGCAGTACTTC. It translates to CASSLPDSYEQYF. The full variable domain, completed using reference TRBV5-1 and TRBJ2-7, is KAGVTQTPRYLIKTRGQQVTLSCSPISGHRSVSWYQQTPGQGLQFLFEYFSETQRNKGNFPGRFSGRQFSNSRSEMNVSTLELGDSALYLCASSLPDSYEQYFGPGTRLTVT.

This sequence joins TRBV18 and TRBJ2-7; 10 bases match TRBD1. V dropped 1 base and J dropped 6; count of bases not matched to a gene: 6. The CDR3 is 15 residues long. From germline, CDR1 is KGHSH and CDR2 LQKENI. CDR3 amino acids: CASSPRAGQGGEQYF. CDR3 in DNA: TGTGCCAGCTCACCACGGGCTGGACAGGGGGGCGAGCAGTACTTC.

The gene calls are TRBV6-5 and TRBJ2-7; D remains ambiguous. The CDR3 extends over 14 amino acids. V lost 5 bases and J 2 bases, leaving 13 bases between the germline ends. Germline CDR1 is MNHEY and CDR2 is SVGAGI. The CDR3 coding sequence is TGTGCCAGCAGTAGAGACGGTCCCCCCTACGAGCAGTACTTC. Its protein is CASSRDGPPYEQYF.

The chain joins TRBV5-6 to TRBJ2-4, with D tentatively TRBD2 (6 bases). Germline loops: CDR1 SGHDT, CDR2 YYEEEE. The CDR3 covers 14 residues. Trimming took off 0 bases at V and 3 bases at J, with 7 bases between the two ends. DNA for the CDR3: TGTGCCAGCAGCTTGGGGGAGGTCAAAAACATTCAGTACTTC. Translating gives CASSLGEVKNIQYF. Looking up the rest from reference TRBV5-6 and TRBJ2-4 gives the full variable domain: DAGVTQSPTHLIKTRGQQVTLRCSPKSGHDTVSWYQQALGQGPQFIFQYYEEEERQRGNFPDRFSGHQFPNYSSELNVNALLLGDSALYLCASSLGEVKNIQYFGAGTRLSVL.

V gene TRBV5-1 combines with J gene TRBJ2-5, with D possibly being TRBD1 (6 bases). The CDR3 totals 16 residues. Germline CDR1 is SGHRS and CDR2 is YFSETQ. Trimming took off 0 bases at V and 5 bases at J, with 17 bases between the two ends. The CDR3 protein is CASSLAPGQREETQYF. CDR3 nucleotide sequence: TGCGCCAGCAGCTTGGCTCCGGGACAAAGGGAGGAGACCCAGTACTTC.

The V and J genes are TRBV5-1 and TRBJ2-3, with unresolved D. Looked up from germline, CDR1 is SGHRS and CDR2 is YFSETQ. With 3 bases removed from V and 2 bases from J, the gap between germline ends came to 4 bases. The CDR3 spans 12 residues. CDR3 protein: CASSSTTDTQYF. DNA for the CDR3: TGCGCCAGCAGCTCAACCACAGATACGCAGTATTTT.

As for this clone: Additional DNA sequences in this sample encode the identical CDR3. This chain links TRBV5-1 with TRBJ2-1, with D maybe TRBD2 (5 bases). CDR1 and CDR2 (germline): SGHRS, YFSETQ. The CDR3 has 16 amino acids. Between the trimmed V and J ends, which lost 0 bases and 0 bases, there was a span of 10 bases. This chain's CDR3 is CASSLVGLSSYNEQFF. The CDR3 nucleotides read TGCGCCAGCAGCTTGGTCGGACTTAGCTCCTACAATGAGCAGTTCTTC.

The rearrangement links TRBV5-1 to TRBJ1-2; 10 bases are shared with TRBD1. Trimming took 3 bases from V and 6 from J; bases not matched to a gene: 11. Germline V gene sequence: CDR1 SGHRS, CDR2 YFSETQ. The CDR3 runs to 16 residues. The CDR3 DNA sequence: TGCGCCAGCAGCTACCTCGGAACGGGACAGGGGAATGGCTACACCTTC. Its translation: CASSYLGTGQGNGYTF.

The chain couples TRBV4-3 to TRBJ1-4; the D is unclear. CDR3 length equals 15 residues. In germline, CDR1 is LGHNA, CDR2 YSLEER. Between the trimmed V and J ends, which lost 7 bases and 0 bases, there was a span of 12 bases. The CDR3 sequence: CASKIGFATNEKLFF. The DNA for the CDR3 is TGCGCCAGCAAGATCGGGTTTGCAACTAATGAAAAACTGTTTTTT.

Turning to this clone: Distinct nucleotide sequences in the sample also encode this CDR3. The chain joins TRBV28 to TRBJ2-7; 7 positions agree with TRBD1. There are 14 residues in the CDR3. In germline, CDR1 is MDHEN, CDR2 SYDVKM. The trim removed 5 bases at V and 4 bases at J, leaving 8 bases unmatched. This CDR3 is CASSLTGTVYEQYF. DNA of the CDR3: TGTGCCAGCAGTCTCACCGGGACAGTGTACGAGCAGTACTTC.

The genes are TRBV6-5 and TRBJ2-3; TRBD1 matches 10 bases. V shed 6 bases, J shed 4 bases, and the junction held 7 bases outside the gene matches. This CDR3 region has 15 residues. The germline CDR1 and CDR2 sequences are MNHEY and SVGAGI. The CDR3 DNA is TGTGCCAGCAGATTTGACAGGGGGCGCGCAGATACGCAGTATTTT. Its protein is CASRFDRGRADTQYF.

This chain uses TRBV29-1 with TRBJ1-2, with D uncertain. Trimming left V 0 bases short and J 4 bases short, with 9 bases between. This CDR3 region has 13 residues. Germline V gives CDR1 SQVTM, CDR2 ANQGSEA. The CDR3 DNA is TGCAGCGTTGAAGACGAGGCGGTCTATGGCTACACCTTC. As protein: CSVEDEAVYGYTF.

The CDR3 region has the DNA TGTGCCAGCAGTGTTTCGGTCCCGCGGTACGAGCAGTACTTC. It specifies CASSVSVPRYEQYF. The chain couples TRBV2 to TRBJ2-7; no clear D. Between the trimmed V and J ends, which lost 4 bases and 4 bases, there was a span of 14 bases. The germline gives CDR1 SNHLY, CDR2 FYNNEI. The CDR3 runs to 14 residues.